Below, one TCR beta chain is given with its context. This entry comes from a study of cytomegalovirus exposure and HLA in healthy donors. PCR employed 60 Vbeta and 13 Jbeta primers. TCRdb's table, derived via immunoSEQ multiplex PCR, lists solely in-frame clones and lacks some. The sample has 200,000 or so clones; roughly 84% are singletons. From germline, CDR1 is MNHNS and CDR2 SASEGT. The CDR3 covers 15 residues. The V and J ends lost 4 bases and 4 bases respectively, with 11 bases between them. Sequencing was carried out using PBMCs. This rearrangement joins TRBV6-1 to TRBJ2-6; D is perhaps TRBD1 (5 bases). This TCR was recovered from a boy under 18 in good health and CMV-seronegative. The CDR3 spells CASSGVGVGANVLTF. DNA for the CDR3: TGTGCCAGCAGTGGGGTAGGGGTAGGGGCCAACGTCCTGACTTTC.